The clone carrying this T cell receptor (beta chain) appeared many times. The data were obtained in a study of T cells in Graves' hyperthyroidism and ophthalmopathy. Diagnosis rested on symptoms, serum thyroxine and TRAb, thyroid ultrasound, and orbital computed tomography. With 2 bases clipped from V and 5 bases from J, the junction kept 3 bases outside the gene matches. The CDR3 contains 14 residues. Per germline, CDR1 SGHAT and CDR2 FQNNGV. TCR beta CDR3 regions were amplified from RNA. The HTBI set primed first-round TCR CDR3 RT-PCR. Each CDR3 protein gets one entry after TCRdb re-called the multiplex PCR reads with MiXCR. Of a few hundred thousand distinct CDR3 sequences listed, 11% to 15% were seen once; the top ten hold about 5.8%.

The sequenced material came from blood. This clonotype originated in a woman in her 30s with Graves' hyperthyroidism that later progressed to Graves' ophthalmopathy. The genes are TRBV11-2 and TRBJ2-5; 9 nucleotides agree with TRBD2. This CDR3 reads CASSLRSGRETQYF. CDR3 DNA: TGTGCCAGCAGCTTAAGAAGCGGGAGGGAGACCCAGTACTTC.